A single sample gave rise to the 28 T cell receptor beta chains below, sequenced in a study of cytomegalovirus exposure and HLA in healthy donors. The assay was immunoSEQ multiplex PCR, and TCRdb's table has in-frame clones only and misses some. This table holds approximately 65,000 clones, nearly 96% found once. Sample: PBMCs. The receptors were sampled from a woman under 30 in good health and CMV-seropositive.

The CDR3 is CATSREPSGTQYF. The CDR3 bases are TGTGCCACCAGCAGGGAGCCCAGCGGTACGCAGTATTTT. V and J are TRBV15 and TRBJ2-3; D possibly corresponds to TRBD2 (5 bases). The CDR3 is 13 amino acids. V was cut by 3 bases and J by 8 bases, with 12 bases left in between. Germline values: CDR1 LNHNV, CDR2 YYDKDF (reference sequence).

This rearrangement joins TRBV7-9 to TRBJ1-1, with D possibly matching TRBD1 (6 bases). Trimming took 6 bases from V and 11 from J, leaving 28 bases between them. Per the germline V gene, CDR1 is SEHNR and CDR2 is FQNEAQ (reference sequence). This CDR3 is built from 16 residues. CDR3: CASRILQGPGIIGAFF. The DNA of the CDR3 is TGTGCCAGCAGAATATTGCAGGGGCCAGGAATTATCGGGGCTTTCTTT.

The rearrangement joins TRBV29-1 to TRBJ2-1; D call uncertain. The CDR3 has 11 amino acids. Trimming shortened V by 7 bases and J by 4 bases, and 8 bases separated the two germline ends. Germline V gene sequence: CDR1 SQVTM, CDR2 ANQGSEA. In DNA form, the CDR3 reads TGCAGCGCTTCCTCTTACAATGAGCAGTTCTTC. It is translated as CSASSYNEQFF.

The rearrangement links TRBV14 to TRBJ2-1; TRBD2 matches at 15 bases. V lost 3 bases and J lost 7; bases outside the gene matches: 10. This CDR3 is built from 18 residues. Germline CDR1 SGHDN, CDR2 FVKESK. The CDR3 reads CASSQGKGLAGGWNEQFF. The CDR3 DNA reads as TGTGCCAGCAGCCAGGGAAAGGGACTAGCGGGAGGATGGAATGAGCAGTTCTTC.

This chain uses TRBV7-6 with TRBJ2-2, with 8 bases that match TRBD2. The CDR3 runs to 15 residues. V lost 1 base, J lost 7 bases, and 5 bases stayed unmatched. CDR1 and CDR2 from the germline V gene are SGHVS and FNYEAQ. In DNA, the CDR3 is TGTGCCAGCAGCTTAGGCCACGGGACTAGCGGGGAGCTGTTTTTT. This sequence encodes CASSLGHGTSGELFF.

This clone was counted a single time. This rearrangement joins TRBV15 to TRBJ1-2, with no clear D. The CDR3 loop spans 12 amino acids. V shed 5 bases and J shed 7 bases, with 11 bases lying between them. The germline CDR1 and CDR2 sequences are LNHNV and YYDKDF (reference sequence). CDR3 sequence (DNA): TGTGCCACCAGCCTGCCCGGGTCTGGCTACACCTTC. It encodes CATSLPGSGYTF.

The genes are TRBV7-9 and TRBJ1-2; 8 nucleotides match TRBD1. The germline CDR1 and CDR2 sequences are SEHNR and FQNEAQ (reference sequence). The CDR3 runs 13 residues. V shed 5 bases, J shed 5 bases, and the junction held 4 bases outside the gene matches. DNA of the CDR3: TGTGCCAGCAGCCCAAACAGGGGGTATGGCTACACCTTC. This gives the protein CASSPNRGYGYTF.

V and J are TRBV6-6 and TRBJ2-7; tentatively, D is TRBD1 (6 bases). This CDR3 region has 10 residues. Trimming removed 4 bases at V and 12 bases at J, with 10 bases between. The germline CDR1 and CDR2 sequences are MNHNY and SVGAGI (reference sequence). CDR3 loop: CASSSGVWYF. Here the CDR3 DNA reads TGTGCCAGCAGTTCAGGGGTTTGGTACTTC.

The chain combines TRBV6-7 with TRBJ2-1; D possibly corresponds to TRBD1 (5 bases). TRBV6-7 is filed as an ORF, its function uncertain. The CDR3 is 15 amino acids. Trimming shortened V by 0 bases and J by 6 bases, and 12 bases separated the two germline ends. The CDR3: CASSYSRQISNEQFF. The DNA for the CDR3 is TGTGCCAGCAGTTACTCGCGACAGATTAGCAATGAGCAGTTCTTC.

The rearrangement joins TRBV2 to TRBJ2-1; possibly TRBD2 for D (5 bases). V lost 7 bases to trimming and J lost 5 bases, with 12 bases between them. The length of the CDR3 is 13 residues. In germline, CDR1 is SNHLY, CDR2 FYNNEI. This chain's CDR3 is CASTREPNNEQFF. The CDR3 coding sequence is TGTGCCAGCACGAGGGAGCCCAACAATGAGCAGTTCTTC.

V usage is TRBV4-1 and J usage is TRBJ1-2, with D perhaps matching TRBD1 (6 bases). This CDR3 comprises 16 residues. Germline lookup yields CDR1 MGHRA and CDR2 YSYEKL. Trimming stripped 2 bases from V and 6 bases from J, with 19 bases between. The CDR3 sequence is CASSQPLRDTVHGYTF. In DNA form, the CDR3 reads TGCGCCAGCAGCCAACCCTTGAGGGACACAGTACATGGCTACACCTTC.

The gene calls are TRBV5-5 and TRBJ2-7; D possibly corresponds to TRBD1 (6 bases). Trimming shortened V by 9 bases and J by 1 base, and 11 bases separated the two germline ends. CDR1 SGHKS and CDR2 YYEKEE come from the germline V gene (reference sequence). The CDR3 is 12 amino acids. This chain's CDR3 is CAIPGTSYEQYF. The CDR3 region has the DNA TGTGCCATCCCAGGGACATCCTACGAGCAGTACTTC.

This CDR3 is CAWKVTGGNSPLHF. In DNA, the CDR3 is TGTGCCTGGAAGGTGACAGGTGGCAATTCACCCCTCCACTTT. J is TRBJ1-6 and V is TRBV30, with a possible D match to TRBD1 (6 bases). There are 14 residues in the CDR3. The V gene's germline CDR1 is GTSNPN and CDR2 SVGIG (reference sequence). V lost 4 bases and J 7 bases, leaving 14 bases between the germline ends.

The chain carries TRBV7-9 and TRBJ2-7, with 7 bases aligning to TRBD1. The CDR3 totals 16 residues. Per germline, CDR1 SEHNR and CDR2 FQNEAQ (reference sequence). The trim removed 5 bases at V and 0 bases at J, leaving 10 bases unmatched. The DNA of the CDR3 is TGTGCCAGCAGCGCGTCCACAGGGGTCCTCTCCTACGAGCAGTACTTC. Translating gives CASSASTGVLSYEQYF.

This chain connects TRBV6-5 to TRBJ2-3; 11 bases are a match to TRBD2. Germline-derived CDR1 and CDR2 are MNHEY and SVGAGI. Unmatched junction bases numbered 7, after V lost 4 bases and J lost 4 bases. The CDR3 totals 16 residues. The CDR3 spells CASSFKTSGKSDTQYF. In DNA, the CDR3 is TGTGCCAGCAGTTTCAAGACTAGCGGGAAATCAGATACGCAGTATTTT.

This clone occurred once. The gene calls are TRBV5-1 and TRBJ2-1; 10 positions agree with TRBD2. The J segment lost 1 base and the V segment lost 2 bases, leaving 9 bases of the junction unmatched. This CDR3 has 18 amino acids. Germline lookup yields CDR1 SGHRS and CDR2 YFSETQ. This CDR3 is CASSFASGRIRSYNEQFF. As DNA, the CDR3 is TGCGCCAGCAGCTTCGCTAGCGGGAGAATTCGATCCTACAATGAGCAGTTCTTC.

This clone appeared once. This chain connects TRBV28 to TRBJ1-2; the match to TRBD1 covers 9 bases. In germline, CDR1 is MDHEN, CDR2 SYDVKM. This CDR3 is built from 16 residues. The J segment lost 8 bases and the V segment lost 4 bases, leaving 14 bases of the junction unmatched. The DNA of the CDR3 is TGTGCCAGCAGTTCTTTACCTTGGGACAGGGATGGGGGCTACACCTTC. It specifies CASSSLPWDRDGGYTF.

This chain connects TRBV5-1 to TRBJ2-5, with TRBD2 matching 11 bases. CDR1 is SGHRS and CDR2 is YFSETQ in the germline V gene. With V trimmed by 4 bases and J by 5 bases, 4 bases remained unmatched. The CDR3 has 14 amino acids. The CDR3 loop reads CASSHSSGRETQYF. DNA for the CDR3: TGCGCCAGCAGCCATTCTAGCGGGAGGGAGACCCAGTACTTC.

The chain is built from TRBV4-1 and TRBJ2-7; 7 bases map to TRBD2. From germline, CDR1 is MGHRA and CDR2 YSYEKL. V lost 1 base, J lost 6 bases, and 9 bases stayed unmatched. The CDR3 loop spans 15 amino acids. The CDR3 here is CASSQVLSGGREQYF. DNA of the CDR3: TGCGCCAGCAGCCAAGTCCTCTCGGGGGGACGCGAGCAGTACTTC.

The rearrangement links TRBV4-1 to TRBJ1-1; D is undetermined. Germline CDR1 is MGHRA and CDR2 is YSYEKL. The CDR3 sequence is 15 residues long. Between the trimmed V and J ends, which lost 1 base and 5 bases, there was a span of 14 bases. The CDR3 DNA reads as TGCGCCAGCAGCCAAGTGTGGGAGGGAAGGACTGAAGCTTTCTTT. This encodes CASSQVWEGRTEAFF.

The CDR3 loop reads CAISSRGSGANVLTF. The CDR3 nucleotides read TGTGCCATCAGCAGCAGGGGGTCTGGGGCCAACGTCCTGACTTTC. This chain links TRBV10-3 with TRBJ2-6; the match to TRBD1 covers 7 bases. Germline assignment: CDR1 ENHRY and CDR2 SYGVKD. The trim removed 6 bases at V and 1 base at J, leaving 3 bases unmatched. The CDR3 extends over 15 amino acids.

The V and J genes are TRBV5-4 and TRBJ2-3, with unresolved D. The CDR3 spans 16 residues. Germline V gives CDR1 SGHNT, CDR2 YYREEE (reference sequence). V lost 3 bases to trimming and J lost 5 bases, with 19 bases between them. The CDR3 region is CASSSKLNHRQDTQYF. In DNA, the CDR3 is TGTGCCAGCAGCTCCAAGTTAAATCATCGACAAGATACGCAGTATTTT.

This clone was seen only a few times. The genes are TRBV28 and TRBJ1-4, with 8 bases lining up with TRBD1. This CDR3 has 17 residues. After removal of 3 bases from V and 8 bases from J, the junction contained 14 bases not matched to a gene. Looked up from germline, CDR1 is MDHEN and CDR2 is SYDVKM. The CDR3 DNA reads as TGTGCCAGCAGTTTTAAATTTTATGGGCAGGGGGCAGAAAAACTGTTTTTT. Translation gives CASSFKFYGQGAEKLFF.

This clone came up a few times. This sequence joins TRBV7-9 and TRBJ2-7; 7 bases fit TRBD1. This CDR3 spans 15 amino acids. Germline CDR1 reads SEHNR; CDR2 reads FQNEAQ (reference sequence). After removal of 3 bases from V and 5 bases from J, the junction contained 10 bases not matched to a gene. CDR3: CASSLTGTDRDEQYF. For the CDR3, the DNA is TGTGCCAGCAGCTTGACAGGGACGGATCGGGACGAGCAGTACTTC.

The gene calls are TRBV5-5 and TRBJ1-2; D is uncertain. CDR3 length: 15 amino acids. V was pared by 0 bases and J by 1 base, with 10 bases between. Germline V gene data show CDR1 as SGHKS and CDR2 as YYEKEE (reference sequence). The CDR3 DNA reads TGTGCCAGCAGCTTGGGACACCGAATTAACTATGGCTACACCTTC. It yields the protein CASSLGHRINYGYTF.

This clone was observed a handful of times. The rearrangement uses TRBV25-1 and TRBJ2-7; TRBD2 matches 9 bases. The V gene's germline CDR1 is MGHDK and CDR2 SYGVNS. The CDR3 totals 14 residues. The V and J ends lost 2 bases and 5 bases, in that order; junction bases with no gene match: 4. The CDR3 DNA reads TGTGCCAGCAGTGAACTGCCTAGCGGGAACGAGCAGTACTTC. Its translation: CASSELPSGNEQYF.

V usage is TRBV5-1 and J usage is TRBJ1-3; possible D gene TRBD1, 5 bases. Germline CDR1 SGHRS, CDR2 YFSETQ. This CDR3 is built from 15 residues. Between the trimmed V and J ends, which lost 0 bases and 0 bases, there was a span of 7 bases. CDR3 nucleotides: TGCGCCAGCAGCTTGGCAGGGTCCTCTGGAAACACCATATATTTT. Amino acid sequence: CASSLAGSSGNTIYF.

This clone was seen a few times. The chain has TRBV15 and TRBJ2-7, with 10 bases fitting TRBD1. CDR3 length: 14 residues. V lost 3 bases and J lost 7; bases outside the gene matches: 6. Germline V gene sequence: CDR1 LNHNV, CDR2 YYDKDF (reference sequence). CDR3 sequence (DNA): TGTGCCACCAGCAGTGGCGGACAGGGGGGAGAGCAGTACTTC. It codes for CATSSGGQGGEQYF.